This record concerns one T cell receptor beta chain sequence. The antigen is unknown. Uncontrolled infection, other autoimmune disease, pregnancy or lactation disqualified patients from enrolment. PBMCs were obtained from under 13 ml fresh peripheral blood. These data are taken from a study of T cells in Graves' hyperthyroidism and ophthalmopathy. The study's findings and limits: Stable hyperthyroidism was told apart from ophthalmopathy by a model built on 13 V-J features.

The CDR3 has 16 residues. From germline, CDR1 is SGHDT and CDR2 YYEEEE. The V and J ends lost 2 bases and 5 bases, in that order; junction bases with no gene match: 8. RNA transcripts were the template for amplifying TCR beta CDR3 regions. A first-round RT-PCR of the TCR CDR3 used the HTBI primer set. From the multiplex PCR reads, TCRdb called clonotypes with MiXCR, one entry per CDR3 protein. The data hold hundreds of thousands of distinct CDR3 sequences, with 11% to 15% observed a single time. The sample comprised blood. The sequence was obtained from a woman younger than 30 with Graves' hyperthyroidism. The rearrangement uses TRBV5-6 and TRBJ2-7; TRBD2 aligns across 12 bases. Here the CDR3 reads CASSLITSGRSDEQYF. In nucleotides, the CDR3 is TGTGCCAGCAGCTTAATAACTAGCGGGAGGTCCGACGAGCAGTACTTC.